Presented here are 29 T cell receptor beta chains from one specimen sequenced in a study of T cell clonality in common variable immunodeficiency (dated by TCRdb to between 2014 and 2016). Broader findings and caveats from the paper: CVID TCRbeta sequences reportedly showed fewer deletions and N-nucleotide insertions and lacked highly modified clones with 13 or more V deletions.

Their cognate antigens are unknown. Receptor libraries were prepared by the immunoSEQ multiplex PCR assay. TCRdb's version of the immuneACCESS table is confined to in-frame rearrangements and falls short of the full clone set. An unresolved V gene accounts for under half of the shortfall where checked; the remainder is of unknown origin. The sample features fewer than 40,000 clones, and none is a singleton. The ten biggest clones cover roughly 6.7% of the sample. Sequencing was done on a sample of peripheral blood mononuclear cells. The receptors come from a human donor with common variable immunodeficiency.

For this clone: A far larger clone is a single base away, which makes a read error likely. The DNA ends 3 residues before the CDR3 does, and the rest of the CDR3 is filled in from the germline J gene. The chain is built from TRBV7-9 and TRBJ1-1; D perhaps matches TRBD1 (5 bases). The CDR3 is 12 amino acids. CDR1 and CDR2 (germline): SEHNR, FQNEAQ (reference sequence). CDR3 amino acids: CASNYSGTSAFF. The sequenced CDR3 bases are TGTGCCAGCAACTACTCCGGGACTAGC.

This clone has a handful of counts. The read terminates 3 residues ahead of where the CDR3 ends, so the germline J gene completes it. The genes are TRBV11-3 and TRBJ2-5, with D perhaps matching TRBD1 (7 bases). V lost 5 bases and J 0 bases, leaving 10 bases between the germline ends. The germline V gene encodes CDR1 SGHNT and CDR2 YENEEA. The CDR3 covers 14 residues. CDR3 bases read: TGTGCCAGCAGCGCGGGACAGCACCAAGAGACC. It translates to CASSAGQHQET. The complete CDR3 sequence is CASSAGQHQETQYF.

In the case of this clone: The read finishes 3 residues shy of the CDR3 end, and the germline J gene is used to complete it. This chain links TRBV19 with TRBJ2-2; no reliable D call. The CDR3 totals 15 residues. The V end was cut by 5 bases, the J end by 1 base, with 11 bases between. Per germline, CDR1 LNHDA and CDR2 SQIVND (reference sequence). CDR3 protein: CASSRSNRNTGELFF. The DNA read from the CDR3 is TGTGCCAGTAGTCGATCTAACCGGAACACCGGGGAG.

This clone showed up just a few times. Read sequence stops 3 residues before the CDR3 end, and the germline J gene provides the missing end. This rearrangement joins TRBV5-5 to TRBJ2-1, with TRBD2 matching over 11 bases. Germline trimming cut 4 bases from V and 5 bases from J; bases unmatched to any gene: 5. In germline, CDR1 is SGHKS, CDR2 YYEKEE (reference sequence). This CDR3 is 15 amino acids long. The CDR3 bases that were read are TGTGCCAGCAGCGTCATAGCGGGAGGGAACAATGAG. The encoded protein is CASSVIAGGNNE. The CDR3 reads in full as CASSVIAGGNNEQFF.

Comments on this clone: The sequenced fragment ends 3 residues before the CDR3 boundary, so the rest is inferred from the germline J gene. The chain recombines TRBV7-9 with TRBJ1-1; weak D call: TRBD1 (5 bases). The CDR3 covers 15 residues. The germline V gene encodes CDR1 SEHNR and CDR2 FQNEAQ (reference sequence). V lost 1 base to trimming and J lost 1 base, with 10 bases between them. CDR3 bases read: TGTGCCAGCAGCTTAGGGGGCAGACAGAACACTGAA. Translating gives CASSLGGRQNTE. The whole CDR3 protein reads CASSLGGRQNTEAFF.

There are many counts of this clone. Read data end 3 residues before the CDR3 end; the end is taken from the germline J gene. The rearrangement uses TRBV14 and TRBJ2-1, with D perhaps being TRBD1 or TRBD2 (6 bases each). With 8 bases removed from V and 9 bases from J, the gap between germline ends came to 29 bases. The CDR3 covers 17 residues. The germline CDR1 and CDR2 sequences are SGHDN and FVKESK. CDR3 DNA (partial): TGTGCCAGCTCACCACGGGATAGGAACAGGGAGGTCAGTGAG. Its translation is CASSPRDRNREVSE. From start to end, the CDR3 is CASSPRDRNREVSEQFF.

This clone was seen at least ten times. The CDR3 end is not reached by the read, which stops 3 residues before it; the germline J gene fills it in. At the DNA level, this CDR3 is encoded by other sequences in the same sample as well. The V and J genes are TRBV4-2 and TRBJ2-6; possible D gene TRBD1, 6 bases. With 8 bases removed from V and 4 bases from J, the gap between germline ends came to 18 bases. This CDR3 is built from 16 residues. CDR1 and CDR2 (germline): LGHNA, YNFKEQ. This CDR3 is CASGRQANSGANVLTF. The CDR3 bases that were read are TGTGCCAGCGGCAGACAGGCCAACTCGGGGGCCAACGTC.

This clone was detected only a few times. The read is 3 residues too short to cover the CDR3 end, so that end is filled in from the germline J gene. The V call is TRBV7-3, the J call TRBJ2-1; 7 bases are a match to TRBD2. Trimming cost V 5 bases and J 4 bases; bases outside gene matches: 11. The CDR3 extends over 16 amino acids. From germline, CDR1 is SGHTA and CDR2 FQGTGA. The part of the CDR3 DNA that was read is TGTGCCAGCAGCGCGACTAGCAGACCAATTTACAATGAG. Amino acid sequence: CASSATSRPIYNE. In full, the CDR3 is CASSATSRPIYNEQFF.

This clone was detected many times. The read ends 3 residues shy of where the CDR3 ends; the end is completed using the germline J gene. This chain links TRBV3-1 (or the pseudogene TRBV3-2) with TRBJ2-3; 9 nucleotides align to TRBD2. Looked up from germline, CDR1 is LGHDT and CDR2 is YNNKEL (reference sequence). V shed 2 bases, J shed 6 bases, and the junction held 12 bases outside the gene matches. The CDR3 length is 17 residues. The sequenced part of the CDR3 DNA is TGTGCCAGCAGCCAATGGTGCGGGAGGGCCACCGGGGATACG. Its protein product is CASSQWCGRATGDT. The CDR3, in full, reads CASSQWCGRATGDTQYF.

In this sample, this clone turned up many times. One end of the junction is discordant with germline, which a read error may explain. The read ends 3 residues shy of where the CDR3 ends; the end is completed using the germline J gene. The chain links TRBV4-2 to TRBJ2-3; 14 bases map to TRBD2. Germline V gene data show CDR1 as LGHNA and CDR2 as YNFKEQ. The CDR3 has 16 residues. CDR3 bases read: TGCGCCAGCAGCCGGGGACTAGCGGGGGAAACAGATACG. Encoded protein: CASSRGLAGETDT. The entire CDR3 reads CASSRGLAGETDTQYF.

This clone showed up many times. The observed sequence ends 3 residues before the CDR3 terminus, with the missing tail filled in from the germline J gene. V usage is TRBV18 and J usage is TRBJ2-1; 14 nucleotides agree with TRBD2. This CDR3 is built from 17 residues. V lost 1 base to trimming and J lost 7 bases; unmatched junction nucleotides: 6. In germline, CDR1 is KGHSH, CDR2 LQKENI. The sequenced CDR3 bases are TGTGCCAGCTCACCACTGACTAGCGGGAGGGCCTGGAATGAG. As protein: CASSPLTSGRAWNE. The complete CDR3 reads CASSPLTSGRAWNEQFF.

The sample holds many counts of this clone. Read data end 3 residues before the CDR3 end; the end is taken from the germline J gene. The J gene is TRBJ1-3, the V gene TRBV7-2; no clear D gene. The CDR3 is made up of 15 amino acids. Germline V gene sequence: CDR1 SGHTA, CDR2 FQGNSA. The germline V and J ends were trimmed by 5 bases and 1 base, with 12 bases remaining between them. CDR3 protein: CASSLVGSSGNTIYF. The part of the CDR3 DNA that was read is TGTGCCAGCAGCCTCGTTGGCTCGTCTGGAAACACC.

This clone was recorded many times. The covered CDR3 bases are TGTGCCAGCAGCATACAGGGGAGTTGGACAGATACG. It translates to CASSIQGSWTDT. The CDR3 as a whole reads CASSIQGSWTDTQYF. The rearrangement joins TRBV11-1 to TRBJ2-3; 7 bases line up with TRBD1. The sequenced fragment ends 3 residues before the CDR3 boundary, so the rest is inferred from the germline J gene. Germline V lookup: CDR1 SGHAT, CDR2 FQDESV (reference sequence). V trimming: 5 bases; J trimming: 3 bases; junction bases outside the gene matches: 8. The length of the CDR3 is 15 residues.

This clone showed up many times. The DNA read from the CDR3 is TGTGCCAGCAGCCGGACAGGGGAGAACGAG. Amino acids: CASSRTGENE. The entire CDR3 protein reads CASSRTGENEQYF. V and J are TRBV7-3 and TRBJ2-7, with 9 bases matching TRBD1. The sequenced fragment ends 3 residues before the CDR3 boundary, so the rest is inferred from the germline J gene. Germline trimming cut 5 bases from V and 5 bases from J; bases unmatched to any gene: 4. Per the germline V gene, CDR1 is SGHTA and CDR2 is FQGTGA. The CDR3 runs 13 residues.

This clone was counted between two and nine times. The observed sequence ends 3 residues before the CDR3 terminus, with the missing tail filled in from the germline J gene. The genes are TRBV7-2 and TRBJ1-5, with D tentatively TRBD1 (5 bases). Germline V gene lookup returns CDR1 SGHTA and CDR2 FQGNSA. V lost 1 base and J 7 bases, leaving 11 bases between the germline ends. The CDR3 sequence is 14 residues long. The CDR3 DNA, read in part, is TGTGCCAGCAGCTTAGAGGGTTGGGGCCAGCCC. It is translated as CASSLEGWGQP. The whole CDR3 region reads CASSLEGWGQPQHF.

This clone was seen ten or more times. The sequence runs out 3 residues before the end of the CDR3; the remainder is reconstructed from the germline J gene. This chain joins TRBV7-8 and TRBJ1-5; TRBD1 might be the D (6 bases). The CDR3 covers 17 residues. V was cut by 5 bases and J by 2 bases, with 19 bases left in between. Per germline, CDR1 SGHVS and CDR2 FQNEAQ. CDR3 DNA, as far as it was read: TGTGCCAGCAGCCCCTCCCGGGGGGCTGTTGGCAATCAGCCC. Protein sequence: CASSPSRGAVGNQP. The CDR3 in full is CASSPSRGAVGNQPQHF.

At least ten counts were recorded for this clone. The CDR3 end is not reached by the read, which stops 3 residues before it; the germline J gene fills it in. The V call is TRBV5-1, the J call TRBJ1-2; D remains unclear. CDR1 is SGHRS, CDR2 YFSETQ, per germline. The V and J ends lost 1 base and 4 bases respectively, with 11 bases between them. This CDR3 has 14 residues. Partial CDR3 DNA: TGCGCCAGCAGCTTGTTAGCACGGAGCTATGGC. Translating it yields CASSLLARSYG. The complete CDR3 reads CASSLLARSYGYTF.

This clone was counted a few times. With the read ending 3 residues before the CDR3 end, the germline J gene is used to fill in that end. This chain uses TRBV7-3 with TRBJ2-2; D unresolved. Looked up from germline, CDR1 is SGHTA and CDR2 is FQGTGA. The CDR3 contains 15 residues. V was cut by 2 bases and J by 4 bases, with 11 bases left in between. The CDR3 reads CASSLSGLPTGELFF. Partial CDR3 DNA: TGTGCCAGCAGCTTATCTGGGCTACCCACCGGGGAG.

In this sample, this clone turned up many times. The CDR3 end is not reached by the read, which stops 3 residues before it; the germline J gene fills it in. This sequence joins TRBV18 and TRBJ1-4; D gene unclear. The CDR3 has 15 amino acids. Trimming took off 0 bases at V and 7 bases at J, with 12 bases between the two ends. Germline V gene lookup returns CDR1 KGHSH and CDR2 LQKENI. Incomplete CDR3 DNA: TGTGCCAGCTCACCACCGTTCTTCGGCGGTGAAAAA. Amino acid sequence: CASSPPFFGGEK. The full CDR3 protein reads CASSPPFFGGEKLFF.

Points on this clone: Given a far larger clone just one base away, this is likely a sequencing read error. The read ends 3 residues shy of where the CDR3 ends; the end is completed using the germline J gene. The chain uses TRBV11-1 and TRBJ2-5, with D unresolved. This CDR3 has 13 residues. V was pared by 0 bases and J by 1 base, with 3 bases between. In germline, CDR1 is SGHAT, CDR2 FQDESV (reference sequence). The DNA read from the CDR3 is TGTGCCAGCAGCTTAGCCAGCCAAGAGACC. Translated: CASSLASQET. The entire CDR3 reads CASSLASQETQYF.

This clone was recorded at least ten times. The CDR3 end lies 3 residues beyond the end of the read and is filled in from the germline J gene. The V call is TRBV5-1, the J call TRBJ2-2; 11 positions match TRBD2. CDR1 and CDR2 (germline): SGHRS, YFSETQ. The V gene end was trimmed by 0 bases and the J gene end by 5 bases; junction bases not matched to a gene: 12. The CDR3 runs to 19 residues. Partial CDR3 DNA: TGCGCCAGCAGCTTGGGGCTTTTGACTAGCGGGATGGCTACCGGGGAG. Residues: CASSLGLLTSGMATGE. The CDR3 as a whole reads CASSLGLLTSGMATGELFF. The full variable domain, in which reference TRBV5-1 and TRBJ2-2 provide the parts outside the CDR3, is KAGVTQTPRYLIKTRGQQVTLSCSPISGHRSVSWYQQTPGQGLQFLFEYFSETQRNKGNFPGRFSGRQFSNSRSEMNVSTLELGDSALYLCASSLGLLTSGMATGELFFGEGSRLTVL.

There are a few counts of this clone. The read ends 3 residues early relative to the CDR3; the germline J gene fills the gap. The gene calls are TRBV20-1 and TRBJ2-7, with 7 bases lining up with TRBD2. The germline gives CDR1 DFQATT, CDR2 SNEGSKA (reference sequence). There are 12 residues in the CDR3. After removal of 3 bases from V and 1 base from J, the junction contained 0 bases not matched to a gene. The CDR3 bases that were read are TGCAGTGCTAGTAGCGGGTCCTACGAG. Translating gives CSASSGSYE. The full CDR3 is CSASSGSYEQYF.

By sample share, this clone is medium-sized (0.01 to 0.1%). From the germline J gene comes the end of the CDR3, since the read stops 3 residues before it. J is TRBJ2-4 and V is TRBV15, with 7 nucleotides matching TRBD1. J lost 7 bases, V lost 1 base, and 7 bases had no gene match. Germline CDR1 is LNHNV and CDR2 is YYDKDF (reference sequence). The CDR3 totals 15 residues. Incomplete CDR3 DNA: TGTGCCACCAGCAGAGCCCGACAGGGTGGGAACATT. Its translation: CATSRARQGGNI. The full CDR3 reads CATSRARQGGNIQYF.

As for this clone: The read ends 3 residues before the CDR3 terminus; that terminus is restored from the germline J gene. This chain joins TRBV7-8 and TRBJ1-3, with 8 bases lining up with TRBD1. CDR1 and CDR2 (germline): SGHVS, FQNEAQ. CDR3 length: 15 amino acids. The V segment lost 5 bases and the J segment 0 bases; nucleotides outside the gene matches: 3. CDR3 protein: CASSRDRGSGNTIYF. The covered CDR3 bases are TGTGCCAGCAGCCGCGACAGGGGCTCTGGAAACACC. The full variable domain, with the rest looked up from reference TRBV7-8 and TRBJ1-3, is GAGVSQSPRYKVAKRGQDVALRCDPISGHVSLFWYQQALGQGPEFLTYFQNEAQLDKSGLPSDRFFAERPEGSVSTLKIQRTQQEDSAVYLCASSRDRGSGNTIYFGEGSWLTVV.

As regards this clone: The read terminates 3 residues before the CDR3 end, so the remaining end is supplied by the germline J gene. This chain uses TRBV19 with TRBJ2-7, with D possibly matching TRBD2 (6 bases). V was clipped by 4 bases and J by 0 bases, with 7 bases between them. The germline V gene has CDR1 LNHDA and CDR2 SQIVND (reference sequence). CDR3 size: 13 residues. Incomplete CDR3 DNA: TGTGCCAGTAGTACGACTAGCTCCTACGAG. Translated: CASSTTSSYE. The CDR3 in full is CASSTTSSYEQYF.

This clone was seen more than once but under ten times. The sequenced fragment ends 3 residues before the CDR3 boundary, so the rest is inferred from the germline J gene. The chain uses TRBV20-1 and TRBJ2-7; D unclear. The CDR3 is made up of 11 amino acids. The germline V gene has CDR1 DFQATT and CDR2 SNEGSKA (reference sequence). The germline V and J ends were trimmed by 7 bases and 3 bases, with 10 bases remaining between them. The covered CDR3 bases are TGCAGTGTTCAGACTGGCTACGAG. Amino acid sequence: CSVQTGYE. The complete CDR3 sequence is CSVQTGYEQYF.

This clone has more than one count but fewer than ten. The CDR3 end falls 3 residues outside the read, so it is completed with the germline J gene. The V and J genes are TRBV7-9 and TRBJ2-7; weak D call: TRBD1 (6 bases). CDR3 size: 13 residues. V dropped 5 bases and J dropped 5 bases, with 13 bases sitting between them. In germline, CDR1 is SEHNR, CDR2 FQNEAQ (reference sequence). CDR3 DNA, as far as it was read: TGTGCCAGCAGCCCTACAGGGTATGACGAG. It yields the protein CASSPTGYDE. The full CDR3 protein reads CASSPTGYDEQYF. Using reference TRBV7-9 and TRBJ2-7 for the parts outside the CDR3, the full variable domain is DTGVSQNPRHKITKRGQNVTFRCDPISEHNRLYWYRQTLGQGPEFLTYFQNEAQLEKSRLLSDRFSAERPKGSFSTLEIQRTEQGDSAMYLCASSPTGYDEQYFGPGTRLTVT.

As regards this clone: The CDR3 extends 3 residues past the end of the read, so its final part is completed from the germline J gene. The chain couples TRBV6-4 to TRBJ2-1; 14 bases fit TRBD2. Losses at the gene ends were 6 bases for V and 4 bases for J; bases not matched to a gene: 2. This CDR3 spans 15 amino acids. Germline CDR1 reads MRHNA; CDR2 reads SNTAGT. The CDR3 spells CASSRLAGGYNEQFF. CDR3 bases read: TGTGCCAGCAGCAGACTAGCGGGAGGGTACAATGAG.

This clone has ten or more counts. The read terminates 3 residues before the CDR3 end, so the remaining end is supplied by the germline J gene. The chain is built from TRBV9 and TRBJ2-7; 8 nucleotides align to TRBD2. The V segment lost 0 bases and the J segment 6 bases; nucleotides outside the gene matches: 11. The CDR3 contains 16 residues. Germline CDR1 SGDLS, CDR2 YYNGEE. The DNA read from the CDR3 is TGTGCCAGCAGCGTAGAACCAGCGGGGGTCGGGGGCGAG. This codes for CASSVEPAGVGGE. The CDR3 as a whole reads CASSVEPAGVGGEQYF.